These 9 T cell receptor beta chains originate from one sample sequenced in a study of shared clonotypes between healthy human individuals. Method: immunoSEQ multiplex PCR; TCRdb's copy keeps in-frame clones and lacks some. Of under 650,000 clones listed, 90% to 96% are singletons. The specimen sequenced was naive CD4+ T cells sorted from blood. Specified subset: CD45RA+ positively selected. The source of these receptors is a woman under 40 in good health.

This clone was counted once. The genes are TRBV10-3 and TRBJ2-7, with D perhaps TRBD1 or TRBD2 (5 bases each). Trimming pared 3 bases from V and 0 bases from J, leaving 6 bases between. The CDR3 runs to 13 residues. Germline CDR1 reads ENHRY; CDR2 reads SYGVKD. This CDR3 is CAISDGTSYEQYF. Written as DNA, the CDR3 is TGTGCCATCAGTGATGGGACCTCCTACGAGCAGTACTTC.

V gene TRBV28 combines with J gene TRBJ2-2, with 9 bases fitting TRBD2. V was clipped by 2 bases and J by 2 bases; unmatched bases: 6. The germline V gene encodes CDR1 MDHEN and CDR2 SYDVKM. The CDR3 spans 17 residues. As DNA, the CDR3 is TGTGCCAGCAGTTTAGTTTGGCTAGCGGGAAACACCGGGGAGCTGTTTTTT. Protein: CASSLVWLAGNTGELFF. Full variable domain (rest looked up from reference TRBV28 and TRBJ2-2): DVKVTQSSRYLVKRTGEKVFLECVQDMDHENMFWYRQDPGLGLRLIYFSYDVKMKEKGDIPEGYSVSREKKERFSLILESASTNQTSMYLCASSLVWLAGNTGELFFGEGSRLTVL.

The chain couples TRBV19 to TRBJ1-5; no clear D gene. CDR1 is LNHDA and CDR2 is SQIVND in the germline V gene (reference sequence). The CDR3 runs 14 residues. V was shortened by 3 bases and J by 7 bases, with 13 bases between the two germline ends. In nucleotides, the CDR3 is TGTGCCAGTAGTATCCTCGGGGAAGGCCAGCCCCAGCATTTT. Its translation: CASSILGEGQPQHF.

In DNA, the CDR3 is TGCGCCAGCAGCTCCCAACAGGGGAACACCATATATTTT. It encodes CASSSQQGNTIYF. This chain joins TRBV5-1 and TRBJ1-3; TRBD1 matches 7 bases. CDR1 SGHRS and CDR2 YFSETQ come from the germline V gene. V gave up 3 bases and J gave up 7 bases; unmatched junction bases: 4. This CDR3 comprises 13 residues.

CDR3 region: CASSYESGTEAFF. CDR3 sequence (DNA): TGTGCCAGCAGTTACGAGTCGGGGACTGAAGCTTTCTTT. The V and J genes are TRBV6-5 and TRBJ1-1; D is uncertain. Trimming left V 2 bases short and J 5 bases short, with 9 bases between. CDR1 MNHEY and CDR2 SVGAGI come from the germline V gene. This CDR3 is 13 amino acids long.

CDR3 nucleotide sequence: TGCAGCGCAGATGGGGAGGGGAGGGCAGGGTCTGGCTACACCTTC. Translated: CSADGEGRAGSGYTF. The chain has TRBV29-1 and TRBJ1-2; D may be TRBD1 (5 bases). Deletions cut 7 bases from V and 7 bases from J, with 25 bases between. The CDR3 has 15 amino acids. Germline CDR1 SQVTM, CDR2 ANQGSEA.

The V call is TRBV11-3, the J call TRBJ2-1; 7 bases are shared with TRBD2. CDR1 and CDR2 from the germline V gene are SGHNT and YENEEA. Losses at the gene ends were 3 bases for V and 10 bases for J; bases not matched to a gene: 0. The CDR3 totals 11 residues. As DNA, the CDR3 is TGTGCCAGCAGCTTCGGGGGGGAGCAGTTCTTC. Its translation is CASSFGGEQFF.

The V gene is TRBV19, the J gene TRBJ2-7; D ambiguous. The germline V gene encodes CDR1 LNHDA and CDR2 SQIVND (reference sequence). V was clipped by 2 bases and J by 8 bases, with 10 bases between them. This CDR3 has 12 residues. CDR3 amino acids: CASSITGSQQYF. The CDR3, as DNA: TGTGCCAGTAGTATAACCGGCTCGCAGCAGTACTTC.

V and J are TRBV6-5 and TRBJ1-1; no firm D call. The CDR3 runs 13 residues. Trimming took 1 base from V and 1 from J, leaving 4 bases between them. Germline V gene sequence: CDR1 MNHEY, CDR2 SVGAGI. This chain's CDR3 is CASSYYGNTEAFF. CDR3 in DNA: TGTGCCAGCAGTTACTACGGGAACACTGAAGCTTTCTTT.